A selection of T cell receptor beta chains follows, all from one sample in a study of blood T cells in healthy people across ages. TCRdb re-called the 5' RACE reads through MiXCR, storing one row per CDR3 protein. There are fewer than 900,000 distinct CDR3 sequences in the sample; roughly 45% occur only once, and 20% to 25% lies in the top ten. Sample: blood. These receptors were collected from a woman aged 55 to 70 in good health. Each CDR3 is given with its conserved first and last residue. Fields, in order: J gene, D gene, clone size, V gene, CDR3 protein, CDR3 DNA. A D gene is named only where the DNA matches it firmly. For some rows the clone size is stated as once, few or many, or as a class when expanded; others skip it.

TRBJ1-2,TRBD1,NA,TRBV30,CAWSVSGGYGYTF,TGTGCCTGGAGTGTATCAGGGGGCTATGGCTACACCTTC
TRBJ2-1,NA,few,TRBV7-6,CASSLGLIGSDSEERHSSYNEQFF,TGTGCCAGCAGCTTAGGTCTTATTGGGTCGGACTCTGAGGAGCGCCACAGCTCCTACAATGAGCAGTTCTTC
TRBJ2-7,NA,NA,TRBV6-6,CASGLFRERGFEQYF,TGTGCCAGCGGCCTGTTTAGAGAGCGCGGCTTCGAGCAGTACTTC
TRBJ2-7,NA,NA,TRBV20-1,CSAIPERFEQYF,TGCAGTGCTATCCCGGAACGGTTCGAGCAGTACTTC
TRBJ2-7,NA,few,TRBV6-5,CASSYSARSYEQYF,TGTGCCAGCAGTTACTCGGCCAGATCCTACGAGCAGTACTTC
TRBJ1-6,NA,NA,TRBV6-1,CASSEFGSLHF,TGTGCCAGCAGTGAATTCGGCAGCCTCCACTTT
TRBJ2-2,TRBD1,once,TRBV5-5,CASSWRTGGQIGELFF,TGTGCCAGCAGCTGGAGGACAGGGGGCCAAATCGGGGAGCTGTTTTTT
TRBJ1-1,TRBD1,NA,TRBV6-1,CASRGQGLLNTEAFF,TGTGCCAGCCGGGGACAGGGCCTCCTGAACACTGAAGCTTTCTTT
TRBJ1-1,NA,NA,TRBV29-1,CSVEELARTEAFF,TGCAGCGTTGAAGAGCTAGCGAGGACTGAAGCTTTCTTT
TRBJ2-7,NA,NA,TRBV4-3,CASSQEYLGGHEQYF,TGCGCCAGCAGCCAAGAATACCTTGGAGGCCACGAGCAGTACTTC
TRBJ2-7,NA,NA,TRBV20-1,CSAILADTYEQYF,TGCAGTGCTATCTTAGCGGATACCTACGAGCAGTACTTC
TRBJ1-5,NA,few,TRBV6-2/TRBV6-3,CASSRDGKINSNQPQHF,TGTGCCAGCAGTCGGGACGGAAAAATAAATAGCAATCAGCCCCAGCATTTT